This T cell receptor (beta chain) was recovered during a study of blood T cell repertoires in COVID-19. Study-level information: Sample material is recorded as cDNA or gDNA derived from T cells, B-cell-depleted T cells, or PBMCs.

Patients of the Seattle cohort, enrolled during active infection, were followed longitudinally. Original methodology: Reference gene primer amplification yielded estimated nucleated cell counts. Repertoires were generated with immunoSEQ multiplex PCR, while TCRdb's copy carries only in-frame clones and drops some. For V, J and clone size, that table is used; D and trimming come from the DNA. Here the sample spans 140,000 to 150,000 clones, 88% being singletons. This CDR3 comprises 13 residues. Trimming at V came to 6 bases and at J to 7 bases, leaving 3 bases not matched to a gene. Germline loops: CDR1 LNHDA, CDR2 SQIVND (reference sequence).

This chain connects TRBV19 to TRBJ1-4, with TRBD1 matching 9 bases. The receptor comes from a human donor with COVID-19, enrolled during active disease. The donor label of this sample is uncertain. The material sequenced was peripheral blood. The DNA of the CDR3 is TGTGCCAGTAGCAGACAGGGGGGTGAAAAACTGTTTTTT. Amino acid sequence: CASSRQGGEKLFF.